These 30 T cell receptor beta chains originate from one sample sequenced in a study of cytomegalovirus exposure and HLA in healthy donors. It was with 60 Vbeta and 13 Jbeta primers that the PCR ran. Repertoires were generated with immunoSEQ multiplex PCR, while TCRdb's copy carries only in-frame clones and drops some. The data hold some 200,000 clones, with over 60% observed a single time. Sequencing was carried out using PBMCs. All receptors come from a man between 18 and 35 years old in good health and CMV-seronegative.

The V gene is TRBV28, the J gene TRBJ1-1; no definite D call. Germline lookup yields CDR1 MDHEN and CDR2 SYDVKM. CDR3 length equals 13 residues. With 6 bases removed from V and 11 bases from J, the gap between germline ends came to 19 bases. In nucleotides, the CDR3 is TGTGCCAGCAGGAACTTTGGGCCACCTTGGGCTTTCTTT. It encodes CASRNFGPPWAFF.

This clone was observed a handful of times. J is TRBJ2-7 and V is TRBV28; TRBD1 agrees at 7 bases. CDR1 is MDHEN and CDR2 is SYDVKM in the germline V gene. After removal of 2 bases from V and 1 base from J, the junction contained 2 bases not matched to a gene. The CDR3 is 14 amino acids. CDR3 nucleotides: TGTGCCAGCAGTTTAGTGGACAGGTCCTACGAGCAGTACTTC. This codes for CASSLVDRSYEQYF. Filled out from reference TRBV28 and TRBJ2-7, the complete variable domain reads DVKVTQSSRYLVKRTGEKVFLECVQDMDHENMFWYRQDPGLGLRLIYFSYDVKMKEKGDIPEGYSVSREKKERFSLILESASTNQTSMYLCASSLVDRSYEQYFGPGTRLTVT.

This clone was recorded only once. This chain connects TRBV18 to TRBJ2-6; possible D gene TRBD2, 5 bases. The CDR3 extends over 16 amino acids. Germline values: CDR1 KGHSH, CDR2 LQKENI. V was shortened by 4 bases and J by 0 bases, with 10 bases between the two germline ends. CDR3 DNA sequence: TGTGCCAGCTCACGAGGACTCGGCTCTGGGGCCAACGTCCTGACTTTC. Amino acids: CASSRGLGSGANVLTF.

The chain combines TRBV7-9 with TRBJ2-3; 8 bases match TRBD1. The CDR3 extends over 16 amino acids. Germline CDR1 and CDR2: SEHNR and FQNEAQ (reference sequence). Germline trimming cut 5 bases from V and 4 bases from J; bases unmatched to any gene: 11. This CDR3 is CASSPQAGGASDTQYF. The CDR3 region has the DNA TGTGCCAGCAGCCCACAGGCAGGGGGCGCCTCAGATACGCAGTATTTT.

The chain recombines TRBV7-3 with TRBJ2-2, with a tentative D call TRBD1 (6 bases). This CDR3 comprises 16 residues. CDR1 SGHTA and CDR2 FQGTGA come from the germline V gene. V shed 4 bases and J shed 0 bases, with 12 bases lying between them. For the CDR3, the DNA is TGTGCCAGCAGCTCGACAGGCCCTGCGAACACCGGGGAGCTGTTTTTT. This encodes CASSSTGPANTGELFF.

V is TRBV29-1 and J is TRBJ2-5, with a possible D match to TRBD1 (5 bases). The germline gives CDR1 SQVTM, CDR2 ANQGSEA. V was shortened by 1 base and J by 5 bases, with 11 bases between the two germline ends. This CDR3 contains 13 residues. The CDR3 sequence: CSVEGSGRETQYF. CDR3 DNA sequence: TGCAGCGTTGAAGGGTCAGGGCGCGAGACCCAGTACTTC.

This chain links TRBV5-1 with TRBJ1-2; D not resolved. The CDR3 spans 12 residues. The V gene lost 0 bases and the J gene lost 5 bases, with 5 bases spanning the gap. Germline-derived CDR1 and CDR2 are SGHRS and YFSETQ. This chain's CDR3 is CASSLGQYGYTF. The CDR3 DNA follows: TGCGCCAGCAGCTTGGGGCAGTATGGCTACACCTTC.

The chain links TRBV5-1 to TRBJ2-3, with 9 bases that match TRBD2. The CDR3 runs to 17 residues. Germline V lookup: CDR1 SGHRS, CDR2 YFSETQ. V shed 4 bases and J 2 bases; nucleotides not matched to a gene: 11. Here the CDR3 reads CASSITGTSTSTDTQYF. CDR3 DNA: TGCGCCAGCAGCATAACCGGGACTAGCACGTCCACAGATACGCAGTATTTT. The full variable domain, rest sourced from reference TRBV5-1 and TRBJ2-3, is KAGVTQTPRYLIKTRGQQVTLSCSPISGHRSVSWYQQTPGQGLQFLFEYFSETQRNKGNFPGRFSGRQFSNSRSEMNVSTLELGDSALYLCASSITGTSTSTDTQYFGPGTRLTVL.

The chain is built from TRBV30 and TRBJ2-5; 14 nucleotides line up with TRBD2. The V and J ends lost 0 bases and 2 bases, in that order; junction bases with no gene match: 14. CDR3 length equals 20 residues. The germline V gene has CDR1 GTSNPN and CDR2 SVGIG (reference sequence). CDR3 residues: CAWSVLFRLAGGLGQETQYF. The CDR3, as DNA: TGTGCCTGGAGTGTACTCTTCCGACTAGCGGGAGGGCTTGGTCAAGAGACCCAGTACTTC.

This chain uses TRBV2 with TRBJ1-1; D not resolved. Germline CDR1 is SNHLY and CDR2 is FYNNEI. V shed 1 base and J shed 10 bases, with 19 bases lying between them. This CDR3 spans 15 amino acids. The chain's CDR3 is CASSEEQADISIAFF. The CDR3 coding sequence is TGTGCCAGCAGTGAAGAGCAGGCCGATATTTCAATAGCTTTCTTT.

This chain links TRBV27 with TRBJ1-2; 9 bases fit TRBD1. CDR1 and CDR2 (germline): MNHEY, SMNVEV (reference sequence). Germline trimming cut 5 bases from V and 0 bases from J; bases unmatched to any gene: 7. The CDR3 is made up of 16 amino acids. CDR3 loop: CASSHRTGASNYGYTF. As DNA, the CDR3 is TGTGCCAGCAGTCACCGGACAGGGGCCTCTAACTATGGCTACACCTTC.

The chain joins TRBV25-1 to TRBJ2-7, with TRBD2 as a possible D gene (5 bases). This CDR3 is built from 13 residues. Trimming removed 4 bases from V and 3 bases from J, with 10 bases in between. CDR1 MGHDK and CDR2 SYGVNS come from the germline V gene. CDR3 sequence reads: CASSGERSYEQYF. In nucleotides, the CDR3 is TGTGCCAGCAGTGGGGAGCGGAGCTACGAGCAGTACTTC.

The chain carries TRBV6-6 and TRBJ1-3; D is ambiguous. The CDR3 runs 16 residues. Trimming pared 7 bases from V and 2 bases from J, leaving 18 bases between. Germline V lookup: CDR1 MNHNY, CDR2 SVGAGI (reference sequence). The CDR3 reads CASTSAEGRTGNTIYF. The CDR3 nucleotides read TGTGCCAGCACCTCGGCGGAGGGCCGCACTGGAAACACCATATATTTT.

This clone has just one count. This rearrangement joins TRBV28 to TRBJ2-7, with D perhaps TRBD2 (5 bases). This CDR3 region has 15 residues. Germline values: CDR1 MDHEN, CDR2 SYDVKM. The germline V and J ends were trimmed by 6 bases and 2 bases, with 17 bases remaining between them. DNA of the CDR3: TGTGCCAGCAGCCCCTCGGCGACTAACACCTACGAGCAGTACTTC. It encodes CASSPSATNTYEQYF.

The chain is built from TRBV2 and TRBJ2-7, with 8 bases lining up with TRBD1. CDR1 SNHLY and CDR2 FYNNEI come from the germline V gene. The CDR3 totals 14 residues. The trim removed 7 bases at V and 0 bases at J, leaving 5 bases unmatched. CDR3 nucleotide sequence: TGTGCCAGCAAGTCGGGGACAGGCTCCTACGAGCAGTACTTC. Protein product: CASKSGTGSYEQYF. The complete variable domain, with remaining parts taken from reference TRBV2 and TRBJ2-7, reads EPEVTQTPSHQVTQMGQEVILRCVPISNHLYFYWYRQILGQKVEFLVSFYNNEISEKSEIFDDQFSVERPDGSNFTLKIRSTKLEDSAMYFCASKSGTGSYEQYFGPGTRLTVT.

As concerns this clone: Other DNA sequences in this specimen translate into the identical CDR3. The chain has TRBV11-2 and TRBJ2-7, with D perhaps matching TRBD1 (5 bases). The V end lost 1 base, the J end lost 1 base, and 5 bases lay between the germline ends. CDR1 is SGHAT and CDR2 is FQNNGV in the germline V gene. This CDR3 is built from 13 residues. The CDR3 sequence is CASSLAGSYEQYF. In DNA form, the CDR3 reads TGTGCCAGCAGCTTAGCAGGGTCCTACGAGCAGTACTTC.

The V and J genes are TRBV18 and TRBJ1-2; TRBD1 matches 7 bases. Unmatched junction bases numbered 1, after V lost 2 bases and J lost 7 bases. The germline gives CDR1 KGHSH, CDR2 LQKENI. The CDR3 totals 12 residues. The CDR3 nucleotides read TGTGCCAGCTCACCAGACAGGGCTGGCTACACCTTC. It specifies CASSPDRAGYTF.

J is TRBJ2-1 and V is TRBV15; TRBD2 is a possible D gene (6 bases). V dropped 3 bases and J dropped 8 bases, with 11 bases sitting between them. This CDR3 has 13 amino acids. CDR1 and CDR2 from the germline V gene are LNHNV and YYDKDF (reference sequence). The CDR3 DNA is TGTGCCACCAGCAGGGGGACTCCGGATGAGCAGTTCTTC. Its protein product is CATSRGTPDEQFF.

This chain joins TRBV7-2 and TRBJ2-1, with a possible D match to TRBD2 (7 bases). Germline V gives CDR1 SGHTA, CDR2 FQGNSA. The V and J ends lost 1 base and 10 bases respectively, with 20 bases between them. The CDR3 has 16 amino acids. The CDR3 sequence: CASSLEQRAGAREQFF. CDR3 nucleotides: TGTGCCAGCAGCTTAGAGCAGCGGGCGGGGGCTCGGGAGCAGTTCTTC.

A word on this clone: Different DNA sequences within this sample yield the same CDR3. The rearrangement joins TRBV2 to TRBJ2-2, with 13 bases fitting TRBD2. Germline V gene lookup returns CDR1 SNHLY and CDR2 FYNNEI. Germline trimming cut 8 bases from V and 6 bases from J; bases unmatched to any gene: 3. This CDR3 is 14 amino acids long. The CDR3 DNA reads TGTGCCAGCGGGGGACTAGCGGGATCCGGGGAGCTGTTTTTT. This translates into CASGGLAGSGELFF.

In its sample, this clone was seen a few times. V gene TRBV28 combines with J gene TRBJ2-2; D is possibly TRBD2 (6 bases). This CDR3 spans 15 amino acids. Looked up from germline, CDR1 is MDHEN and CDR2 is SYDVKM. Trimming shortened V by 2 bases and J by 0 bases, and 7 bases separated the two germline ends. This CDR3 is CASSLGGTNTGELFF. The CDR3 DNA follows: TGTGCCAGCAGTTTAGGAGGGACGAACACCGGGGAGCTGTTTTTT.

This clone has just a few counts. V and J are TRBV28 and TRBJ1-6; D is uncertain. Trimming removed 6 bases from V and 7 bases from J, with 10 bases in between. This CDR3 has 13 residues. The germline V gene has CDR1 MDHEN and CDR2 SYDVKM. The CDR3 DNA reads TGTGCCAGCAGCCCCCCGGGGAATTCACCCCTCCACTTT. This codes for CASSPPGNSPLHF.

The V gene is TRBV7-8, the J gene TRBJ2-7; 10 bases line up with TRBD1. Germline CDR1 and CDR2: SGHVS and FQNEAQ. Losses at the gene ends were 5 bases for V and 4 bases for J; bases not matched to a gene: 8. There are 15 residues in the CDR3. The CDR3 sequence: CASSHRGQGIYEQYF. CDR3 DNA sequence: TGTGCCAGCAGCCACAGGGGACAGGGGATTTACGAGCAGTACTTC.

The chain carries TRBV4-2 and TRBJ2-7; TRBD2 aligns across 13 bases. The CDR3 totals 15 residues. CDR1 and CDR2 (germline): LGHNA, YNFKEQ. Trimming at V came to 0 bases and at J to 7 bases, leaving 3 bases not matched to a gene. The CDR3 nucleotides read TGTGCCAGCAGCCAAGAAACTAGCGGGAGGGGTGAGCAGTACTTC. Encoded protein: CASSQETSGRGEQYF.

The gene calls are TRBV5-5 and TRBJ2-1; unclear D gene. Germline-derived CDR1 and CDR2 are SGHKS and YYEKEE (reference sequence). Trimming stripped 4 bases from V and 9 bases from J, with 14 bases between. The CDR3 runs 13 residues. Here the CDR3 reads CASSLLNLSEQFF. CDR3 bases: TGTGCCAGCAGCCTCCTCAATCTTAGTGAGCAGTTCTTC.

The CDR3 is CAWGTPDREAGELFF. In DNA, the CDR3 is TGTGCCTGGGGGACCCCGGACAGGGAGGCCGGGGAGCTGTTTTTT. The chain carries TRBV30 and TRBJ2-2; TRBD1 matches at 8 bases. J lost 6 bases, V lost 5 bases, and 11 bases had no gene match. The germline CDR1 and CDR2 sequences are GTSNPN and SVGIG (reference sequence). The CDR3 consists of 15 residues.

The V and J genes are TRBV19 and TRBJ1-2, with 8 bases matching TRBD1. Germline lookup yields CDR1 LNHDA and CDR2 SQIVND (reference sequence). The CDR3 consists of 14 residues. V gave up 6 bases and J gave up 4 bases; unmatched junction bases: 7. This chain's CDR3 is CASSQRTGGYGYTF. The CDR3 coding sequence is TGTGCCAGTAGCCAAAGAACAGGGGGCTATGGCTACACCTTC.

This clone showed up many times. V is TRBV7-9 and J is TRBJ1-1; 10 bases line up with TRBD1. The CDR3 is made up of 13 amino acids. The germline V gene encodes CDR1 SEHNR and CDR2 FQNEAQ (reference sequence). V gave up 6 bases and J gave up 7 bases; unmatched junction bases: 5. CDR3 protein: CASRPRTGGEAFF. The CDR3 nucleotides are TGTGCCAGCAGACCAAGGACAGGGGGTGAAGCTTTCTTT.

The genes are TRBV10-3 and TRBJ1-4; perhaps TRBD1 as D (5 bases). The CDR3 runs to 14 residues. V was pared by 3 bases and J by 7 bases, with 12 bases between. CDR1 is ENHRY, CDR2 SYGVKD, per germline. The CDR3 DNA is TGTGCCATCAGTGACCCGGGGGGGTCTGAAAAACTGTTTTTT. This encodes CAISDPGGSEKLFF.

The table lists this clone with a count of one. The chain combines TRBV7-8 with TRBJ2-3; 14 nucleotides agree with TRBD2. Germline V CDR1 and CDR2: SGHVS, FQNEAQ. The J segment lost 3 bases and the V segment lost 6 bases, leaving 8 bases of the junction unmatched. There are 17 residues in the CDR3. This CDR3 is CASRTGTSGSKTDTQYF. DNA for the CDR3: TGTGCCAGCAGGACCGGGACTAGCGGGAGTAAGACAGATACGCAGTATTTT.